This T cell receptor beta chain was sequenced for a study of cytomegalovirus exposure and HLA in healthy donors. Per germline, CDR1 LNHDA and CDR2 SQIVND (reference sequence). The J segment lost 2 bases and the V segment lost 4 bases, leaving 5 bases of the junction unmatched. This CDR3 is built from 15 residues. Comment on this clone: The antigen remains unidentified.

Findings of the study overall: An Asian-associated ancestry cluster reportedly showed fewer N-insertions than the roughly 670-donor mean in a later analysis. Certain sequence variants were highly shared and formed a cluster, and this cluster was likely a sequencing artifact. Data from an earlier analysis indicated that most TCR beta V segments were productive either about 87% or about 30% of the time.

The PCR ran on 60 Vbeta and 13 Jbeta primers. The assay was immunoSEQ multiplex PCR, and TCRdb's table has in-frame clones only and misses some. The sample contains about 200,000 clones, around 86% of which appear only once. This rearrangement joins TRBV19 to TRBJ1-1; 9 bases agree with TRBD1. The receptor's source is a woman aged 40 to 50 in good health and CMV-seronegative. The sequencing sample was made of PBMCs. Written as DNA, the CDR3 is TGTGCCAGTAGTACCAAGGGACAGGGTAACACTGAAGCTTTCTTT. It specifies CASSTKGQGNTEAFF.